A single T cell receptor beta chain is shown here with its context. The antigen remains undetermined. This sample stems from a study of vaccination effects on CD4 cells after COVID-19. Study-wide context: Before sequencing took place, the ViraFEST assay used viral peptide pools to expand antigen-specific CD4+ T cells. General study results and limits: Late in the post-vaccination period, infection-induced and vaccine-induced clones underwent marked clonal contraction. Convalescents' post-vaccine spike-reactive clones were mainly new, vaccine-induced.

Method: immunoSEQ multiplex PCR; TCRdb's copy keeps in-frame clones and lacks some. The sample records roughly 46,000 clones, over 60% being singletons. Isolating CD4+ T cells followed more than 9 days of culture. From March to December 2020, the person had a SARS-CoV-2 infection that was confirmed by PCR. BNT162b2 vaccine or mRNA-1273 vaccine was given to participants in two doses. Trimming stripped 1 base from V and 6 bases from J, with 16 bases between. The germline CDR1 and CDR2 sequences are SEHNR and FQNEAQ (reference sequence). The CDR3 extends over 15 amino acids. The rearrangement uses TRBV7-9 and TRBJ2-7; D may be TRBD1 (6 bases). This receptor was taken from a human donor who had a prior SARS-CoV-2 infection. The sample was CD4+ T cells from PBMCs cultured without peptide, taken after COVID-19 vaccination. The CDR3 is CASSLVPGAPLEQYF. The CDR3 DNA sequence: TGTGCCAGCAGCTTAGTTCCAGGGGCCCCCCTCGAGCAGTACTTC.